The 7 T cell receptor beta chains listed next were all sequenced from one sample in a study of cytomegalovirus exposure and HLA in healthy donors. Primers: 60 Vbeta forward and 13 Jbeta reverse. The method was immunoSEQ multiplex PCR; TCRdb's version includes in-frame clones alone and lacks a portion of them. Its clone listing holds around 100,000 clones. Sequencing was carried out using PBMCs. These receptors were taken from a man aged 35-49 years in good health and CMV-seropositive.

The chain is built from TRBV27 and TRBJ2-2, with 13 bases aligning to TRBD2. The CDR3 totals 16 residues. Germline CDR1 MNHEY, CDR2 SMNVEV (reference sequence). The ends lost 6 bases at V and 7 bases at J; junction bases unmatched: 8. The CDR3 loop is CASRGLAGWVGGELFF. DNA for the CDR3: TGTGCCAGCAGGGGACTAGCGGGGTGGGTAGGCGGGGAGCTGTTTTTT.

V is TRBV5-6 and J is TRBJ2-7; 9 bases line up with TRBD1. V was clipped by 5 bases and J by 6 bases; unmatched bases: 15. The CDR3 covers 16 residues. Germline CDR1 SGHDT, CDR2 YYEEEE. Here the CDR3 DNA reads TGTGCCAGCAGTCCCGGGACAGGGACCCCATCAGGCGAGCAGTACTTC. This encodes CASSPGTGTPSGEQYF. The full variable domain, rest sourced from reference TRBV5-6 and TRBJ2-7, is DAGVTQSPTHLIKTRGQQVTLRCSPKSGHDTVSWYQQALGQGPQFIFQYYEEEERQRGNFPDRFSGHQFPNYSSELNVNALLLGDSALYLCASSPGTGTPSGEQYFGPGTRLTVT.

As regards this clone: Other DNA sequences in the same sample also yield this CDR3. V gene TRBV9 combines with J gene TRBJ1-3, with D perhaps TRBD1 (5 bases). The germline V and J ends were trimmed by 0 bases and 0 bases, with 10 bases remaining between them. Germline CDR1 SGDLS, CDR2 YYNGEE. This CDR3 spans 16 amino acids. The CDR3 DNA reads TGTGCCAGCAGCGTAGCGTACAGGAGCTCTGGAAACACCATATATTTT. It codes for CASSVAYRSSGNTIYF.

J is TRBJ2-5 and V is TRBV13; TRBD1 is a possible D gene (7 bases). The CDR3 length is 16 residues. CDR1 is PRHDT, CDR2 FYEKMQ, per germline (reference sequence). Trimming took off 5 bases at V and 4 bases at J, with 20 bases between the two ends. CDR3 DNA: TGTGCCAGCAGCGGCCCCCGGAGGGGGCGATTAGAGACCCAGTACTTC. This encodes CASSGPRRGRLETQYF.

V usage is TRBV6-5 and J usage is TRBJ1-1, with TRBD1 as a possible D gene (6 bases). Per germline, CDR1 MNHEY and CDR2 SVGAGI. The CDR3 loop spans 14 amino acids. V was pared by 5 bases and J by 6 bases, with 16 bases between. The CDR3 sequence: CASSTPNRAPEAFF. The CDR3 DNA is TGTGCCAGCAGTACTCCTAACAGGGCTCCTGAAGCTTTCTTT.

The chain has TRBV10-3 and TRBJ2-7; 12 positions agree with TRBD2. CDR1 is ENHRY and CDR2 is SYGVKD in the germline V gene. This CDR3 has 15 amino acids. V shed 6 bases, J shed 7 bases, and the junction held 10 bases outside the gene matches. The CDR3 DNA reads TGTGCCATCAGCGAGATGACTAGCGGGAGATCAGAGCAGTACTTC. Translating gives CAISEMTSGRSEQYF.

This rearrangement joins TRBV6-5 to TRBJ1-1; 8 bases agree with TRBD1. V lost 6 bases and J lost 3; bases outside the gene matches: 3. Germline CDR1 MNHEY, CDR2 SVGAGI. The CDR3 extends over 13 amino acids. CDR3 in DNA: TGTGCCAGCAGGCGACAGGGGTACACTGAAGCTTTCTTT. This sequence encodes CASRRQGYTEAFF.